Listed below are T cell receptor beta chains from one sample, sequenced in a study of CD4 and CD8 cells across lung adenocarcinoma regions. MiXCR, applied by TCRdb to the PCR reads, yields one record per CDR3 protein. Of thousands of distinct CDR3 sequences in the sample, 55% to 70% were seen once. Sequences were obtained from CD4+ T cells from the center of a lung tumor. Receptor source: a male donor with lung adenocarcinoma. The CD4 and CD8 labels of this study may be unreliable. CDR3s include the opening cysteine and the closing phenylalanine or tryptophan. The D gene is left open where the match is weak.

cdr3_aa v_call d_call
CARGLGGGGTDTQYF TRBV7-2 TRBD1
CASGTGSSYNEQFF TRBV6-1 NA
CASSYSHPTYNEQFF TRBV6-5 NA
CASSLALAKNIQYF TRBV11-2 NA
CAISESPGRRTDTQYF TRBV10-3 TRBD2
CASRGTVRSDEQFF TRBV6-1 NA
CASSPRSGPWEQFF TRBV12-3/TRBV12-4 NA
CASSFGGIEGTQYF TRBV7-7 TRBD2
CASSRKGFWSLAEAFF TRBV3-1 NA
CASSETINYGYTF TRBV6-1 NA
CASSYSSNRPPNYGYTF TRBV6-5 NA
CASREVGGQDTQYF TRBV6-1 NA
CASSLGWGGKSSYEQYF TRBV11-1 NA
CASSVGAGGAETQYF TRBV9 TRBD2
CASSDAGELFF TRBV10-1 NA
CASRGMYYEQYF TRBV6-1 NA
CASSVGGEGEQYF TRBV9 NA
CASSYGTASYEQYF TRBV6-5 TRBD1
CASSYTAPGTGGTIYF TRBV6-5 TRBD1
CASSEGARGDEQFF TRBV6-1 NA
CASSEGSGYEQYF TRBV10-1 TRBD2
CASSPTRDFLPYGYTF TRBV6-1 NA
CAIRIAFEQFF TRBV10-3 NA
CASSSHPQVYELFF TRBV7-2 NA
CASSLEDRGRIGNQPQHF TRBV11-2 TRBD1
CASSEGHLHNEQFF TRBV6-1 NA
CASSKLAGGNTGELFF TRBV11-3 TRBD2
CASSFFGDTQYF TRBV7-9 NA
CASSADRADTEAFF TRBV6-1 TRBD1
CASGRDQPQHF TRBV6-1 NA
CAGRGGCDQETQYF TRBV27 NA
CASSYSNHAGTEAFF TRBV6-5 NA
CASGDRGTDTQYF TRBV6-1 TRBD1
CASSETYISSYNSPLHF TRBV6-1 NA
CASSQDRYYGKGDSYEQYF TRBV3-1 NA
CASSGGAGAGVQDTQYF TRBV6-1 NA
CASSLGGQPYREETQYF TRBV5-1 TRBD1
CASSSQGDRDIQYF TRBV7-2 TRBD1
CASRPGLGAKNTQYF TRBV10-1 NA
CATSDPLWSGVWAKNTQFF TRBV24-1 NA